This section outlines one T cell receptor (beta chain) sequence together with its context. This sample was taken from a study of somatic mutations in cytotoxic T cells in rheumatoid arthritis. Study information: Several of the V beta antibody-stained T-cell populations were flow-sorted at nearly 100% purity; V beta1+ cells were among them and were sequenced for TCRB.

TCRdb keeps only in-frame clones here, not all; method: immunoSEQ multiplex PCR. The profile shows about 18,000 clones, approximately 84% of them singletons. In germline, CDR1 is SGHVS, CDR2 FNYEAQ. This CDR3 spans 17 amino acids. With 2 bases clipped from V and 7 bases from J, the junction kept 12 bases outside the gene matches. Isolating CD4+ and CD8+ cells involved positive magnetic bead selection on an AutoMACS. Their purity was then checked by flow cytometry. The chain is built from TRBV7-6 and TRBJ2-7, with TRBD2 matching 12 bases. The sequence derives from an adult with rheumatoid arthritis. Sequenced: CD8+ T cells sorted from blood. The CDR3 coding sequence is TGTGCCAGCAGCTTACTAGCGGGAGGGGCCGGGGAGGGAGAGCAGTACTTC. This gives the protein CASSLLAGGAGEGEQYF.